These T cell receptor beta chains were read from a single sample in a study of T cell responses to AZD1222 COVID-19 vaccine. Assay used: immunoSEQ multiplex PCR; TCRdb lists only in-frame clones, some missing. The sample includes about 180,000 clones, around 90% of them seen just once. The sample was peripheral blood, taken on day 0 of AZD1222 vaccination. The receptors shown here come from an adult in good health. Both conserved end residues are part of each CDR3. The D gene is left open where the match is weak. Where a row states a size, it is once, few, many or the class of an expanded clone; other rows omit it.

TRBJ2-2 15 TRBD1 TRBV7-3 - CASSLGDRQGGELFF TGTGCCAGCAGCTTAGGGGACAGACAGGGCGGGGAGCTGTTTTTT
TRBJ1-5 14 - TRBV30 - CAWSRVQGNQPQHF TGTGCCTGGAGCAGAGTGCAGGGGAATCAGCCCCAGCATTTT
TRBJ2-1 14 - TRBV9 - CASSVDGKSNEQFF TGTGCCAGCAGCGTAGATGGGAAAAGCAATGAGCAGTTCTTC
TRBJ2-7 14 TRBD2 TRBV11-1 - CASSWAGTSWEQYF TGTGCCAGCAGCTGGGCGGGGACTAGCTGGGAGCAGTACTTC
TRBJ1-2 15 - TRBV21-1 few CASTKVGRAGYGYTF TGTGCCAGCACCAAAGTCGGCAGGGCAGGATATGGCTACACCTTC
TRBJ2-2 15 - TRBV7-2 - CASSSRGPRSGELFF TGTGCCAGCAGCTCCCGGGGCCCAAGATCCGGGGAGCTGTTTTTT
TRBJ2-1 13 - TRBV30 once CAWSVREPNEQFF TGTGCCTGGAGTGTACGAGAGCCCAATGAGCAGTTCTTC
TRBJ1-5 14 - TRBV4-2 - CASSQEGPGQPQHF TGTGCCAGCAGCCAAGAAGGCCCGGGGCAGCCCCAGCATTTT
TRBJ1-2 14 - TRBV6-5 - CASSLQGVGYGYTF TGTGCCAGCAGTCTACAGGGAGTAGGCTATGGCTACACCTTC
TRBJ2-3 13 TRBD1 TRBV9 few CASSDQGENTQYF TGTGCCAGCAGTGATCAGGGGGAAAATACGCAGTATTTT
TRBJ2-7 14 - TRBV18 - CASSPGQSSYEQYF TGTGCCAGCTCACCGGGGCAGAGTTCCTACGAGCAGTACTTC
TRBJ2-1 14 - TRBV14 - CASSQVGVGNEQFF TGTGCCAGCAGCCAAGTAGGGGTCGGGAATGAGCAGTTCTTC
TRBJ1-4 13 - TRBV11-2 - CASRPAAGLKLFF TGTGCCAGCAGGCCAGCCGCAGGGTTAAAACTGTTTTTT
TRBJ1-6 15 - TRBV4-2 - CASSQVSEYNSPLHF TGTGCCAGCAGCCAAGTCTCAGAATATAATTCACCCCTCCACTTT
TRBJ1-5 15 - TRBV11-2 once CASSLVALPGQPQHF TGTGCCAGCAGCTTAGTCGCGCTCCCGGGTCAGCCCCAGCATTTT
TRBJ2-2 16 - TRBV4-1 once CASSPCPLCLTGELFF TGCGCCAGCAGCCCCTGTCCCTTATGCTTGACCGGGGAGCTGTTTTTT
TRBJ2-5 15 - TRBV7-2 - CASSPRSSGEETQYF TGTGCCAGCAGCCCGCGGTCGTCAGGGGAGGAGACCCAGTACTTC
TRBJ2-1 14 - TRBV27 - CASSLIASSGEQFF TGTGCCAGCAGTTTAATCGCCAGCAGCGGTGAGCAGTTCTTC
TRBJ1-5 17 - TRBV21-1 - CASSPSLEDRGGQPQHF TGTGCCAGCAGCCCAAGTCTGGAAGACAGGGGCGGCCAGCCCCAGCATTTT
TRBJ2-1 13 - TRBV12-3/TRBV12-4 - CASSLRGHNEQFF TGTGCCAGCAGTTTAAGGGGCCACAATGAGCAGTTCTTC
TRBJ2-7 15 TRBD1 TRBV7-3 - CASSLTGTGAYEQYF TGTGCCAGCAGCTTAACCGGGACAGGCGCCTACGAGCAGTACTTC
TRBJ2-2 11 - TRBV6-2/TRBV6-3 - CASSRAGELFF TGTGCCAGCAGTAGGGCAGGGGAACTGTTTTTT
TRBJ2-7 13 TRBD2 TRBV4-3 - CARGTSGQSRRYF TGCGCCAGGGGGACTAGCGGACAAAGCCGCCGGTACTTC
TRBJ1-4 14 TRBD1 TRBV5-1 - CASSLGTGVEKLFF TGCGCCAGCAGCCTCGGGACAGGTGTTGAAAAACTGTTTTTT
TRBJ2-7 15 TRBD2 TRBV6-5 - CASRILAGVNYEQYF TGTGCCAGCAGAATTCTAGCGGGGGTAAACTACGAGCAGTACTTC
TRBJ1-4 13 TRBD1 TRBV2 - CAGGQTTNEKLFF TGTGCCGGGGGACAGACAACTAATGAAAAACTGTTTTTT
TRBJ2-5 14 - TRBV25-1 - CASSEWGREETQYF TGTGCCAGCAGTGAATGGGGCAGAGAAGAGACCCAGTACTTC
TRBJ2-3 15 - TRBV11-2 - CASSLRGSAPDTQYF TGTGCCAGCAGCTTACGAGGCTCAGCCCCCGATACGCAGTATTTT
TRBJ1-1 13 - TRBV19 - CASSISTNTEAFF TGTGCCAGTAGTATCTCAACGAACACTGAAGCTTTCTTT
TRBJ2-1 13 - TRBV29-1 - CSVDPQGYNEQFF TGCAGCGTTGACCCGCAGGGGTACAATGAGCAGTTCTTC
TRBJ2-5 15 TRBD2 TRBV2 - CASGGLAGSRETQYF TGTGCCAGCGGGGGACTAGCGGGGTCGAGAGAGACCCAGTACTTC
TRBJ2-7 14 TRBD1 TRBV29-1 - CSVNLDRGTYEQYF TGCAGCGTGAATTTGGACAGGGGAACGTACGAGCAGTACTTC
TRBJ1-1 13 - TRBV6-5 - CASSLLANTEAFF TGTGCCAGCAGTCTCCTGGCGAACACTGAAGCTTTCTTT
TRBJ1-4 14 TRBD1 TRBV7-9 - CASSPGQINEKLFF TGTGCCAGCAGCCCGGGACAGATAAATGAAAAACTGTTTTTT
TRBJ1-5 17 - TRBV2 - CASSEYSGGLLVQPQHF TGTGCCAGCAGTGAATATTCCGGGGGATTGTTAGTTCAGCCCCAGCATTTT
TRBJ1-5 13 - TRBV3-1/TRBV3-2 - CASSQNGPGPQHF TGTGCCAGCAGCCAAAACGGTCCTGGGCCCCAGCATTTT
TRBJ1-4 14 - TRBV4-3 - CASSPGPLDEKLFF TGCGCCAGCAGCCCAGGGCCCTTGGACGAAAAACTGTTTTTT
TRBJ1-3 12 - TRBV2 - CASPKGVIPIYF TGTGCCAGCCCGAAGGGGGTTATCCCCATATATTTT
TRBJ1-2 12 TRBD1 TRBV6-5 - CVTGGAHYGYTF TGTGTCACAGGGGGCGCCCACTATGGCTACACCTTC
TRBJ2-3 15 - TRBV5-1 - CASSSRQSSTDTQYF TGCGCCAGCAGCTCACGACAGAGTAGCACAGATACGCAGTATTTT
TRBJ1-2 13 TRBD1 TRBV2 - CASSDTGDYGYTF TGTGCCAGCAGTGACACAGGGGACTATGGCTACACCTTC